This TCR beta chain stems from a study of post-analysis software for immune sequencing data. Sequencing libraries made from TCR beta cDNA carried unique molecular identifiers. Via MiXCR, TCRdb re-called the PCR reads, giving one row per CDR3 protein. The sample lists 380,000 or so distinct CDR3 sequences; roughly 36% were seen once. This clonotype has a single count. Its antigen is undetermined. This CDR3 has 16 residues. Per the germline V gene, CDR1 is SGHRS and CDR2 is YFSETQ. V was cut by 3 bases and J by 2 bases, with 14 bases left in between. Overall study results and limits: TRBV5-6, TRBV5-1 and TRBV20-1 were among five TRBV segments more frequent in patients than controls. Patients with multiple sclerosis recorded significantly lower normalized Chao1 diversity than controls, the study found. By F measure, strong co-clustering occurred among samples prepared in the same batch.

This chain uses TRBV5-1 with TRBJ2-2; D possibly corresponds to TRBD1 (6 bases). The sequence was obtained from a girl aged 10-17 years with multiple sclerosis. Sample: blood. DNA for the CDR3: TGCGCCAGCAGCTCAACCCGGGACATTAACACCGGGGAGCTGTTTTTT. Its protein is CASSSTRDINTGELFF.